This T cell receptor (beta chain) was observed in a study of T cells in Graves' hyperthyroidism and ophthalmopathy. V was cut by 6 bases and J by 2 bases, with 10 bases left in between. Germline V gene sequence: CDR1 LGHDT, CDR2 YNNKEL (reference sequence). This CDR3 has 14 amino acids. Many counts were recorded for this clonotype. Amplification targeted TCR beta CDR3 regions from RNA transcripts. A first-round RT-PCR of the TCR CDR3 used the HTBI primer set. In TCRdb, the multiplex PCR reads were re-called with MiXCR into one record per CDR3 protein. This sample has about 480,000 distinct CDR3 sequences, with under 25% found just once.

The sequence came from a woman in her seventies with Graves' ophthalmopathy. Material for sequencing was blood. The chain is built from TRBV3-1 and TRBJ2-2; TRBD2 is a possible D gene (6 bases). The CDR3 DNA follows: TGTGCCAGCAGTTACGCGGGAAACACCGGGGAGCTGTTTTTT. This translates into CASSYAGNTGELFF.